The 10 T cell receptor beta chains below were found in one sample sequenced in a study of blood T cells in healthy people across ages. A J-beta primer mix and a sample-barcoded 5' primer were used in a second PCR of roughly 6 to 11 cycles. TCRdb independently ran MiXCR on the 5' RACE reads; one entry per CDR3 protein. Of over a million distinct CDR3 sequences in the sample, approximately 39% were seen once. Sequences were obtained from blood. Receptor source: a young woman in good health.

J is TRBJ1-2 and V is TRBV9; 8 nucleotides line up with TRBD1. Germline-derived CDR1 and CDR2 are SGDLS and YYNGEE. V lost 0 bases, J lost 4 bases, and 11 bases stayed unmatched. CDR3 length: 17 amino acids. The CDR3 here is CASSVAPRTGTLYGYTF. The CDR3 region has the DNA TGTGCCAGCAGCGTAGCTCCTAGGACAGGGACCCTCTATGGCTACACCTTC.

This rearrangement joins TRBV18 to TRBJ2-1; D gene uncertain. V lost 4 bases and J lost 0, with 13 bases in between. The CDR3 runs 16 residues. Germline CDR1 and CDR2: KGHSH and LQKENI. This CDR3 is CASSLAPASSYNEQFF. For the CDR3, the DNA is TGTGCCAGCTCACTAGCCCCAGCGAGCTCCTACAATGAGCAGTTCTTC.

Only a few counts were recorded for this clonotype. This chain joins TRBV7-2 and TRBJ2-5; TRBD2 matches at 8 bases. The J call may be mistaken, given a closer DNA end match to TRBJ2-7. The CDR3 spans 15 residues. Germline V lookup: CDR1 SGHTA, CDR2 FQGNSA. CDR3 sequence (DNA): TGTGCCAGCACCTCTCGGGGGGGCTTAACCTACGAGCAGTACTTC. Translation: CASTSRGGLTYEQYF.

This clonotype was picked up a small number of times. The CDR3 sequence: CASRVAGNEKLFF. The DNA for the CDR3 is TGTGCCAGCAGAGTAGCGGGGAATGAAAAACTGTTTTTT. The chain has TRBV6-6 and TRBJ1-4; D unresolved. CDR3 length equals 13 residues. The ends were cut back, 6 bases at V and 5 bases at J, with 10 bases in the middle. In germline, CDR1 is MNHNY, CDR2 SVGAGI (reference sequence).

This clonotype was recorded a few times. The genes are TRBV7-3 and TRBJ2-6; D gene uncertain. Between the trimmed V and J ends, which lost 1 base and 0 bases, there was a span of 4 bases. Germline V gene sequence: CDR1 SGHTA, CDR2 FQGTGA. This CDR3 has 15 residues. CDR3 DNA: TGTGCCAGCAGCTTAAAATTCTCTGGGGCCAACGTCCTGACTTTC. It is translated as CASSLKFSGANVLTF.

On this clonotype itself: A read error may account for a junction end that differs from germline. V usage is TRBV4-1 and J usage is TRBJ2-4; no reliable D call. The J call may not be correct, given that the DNA end is closer to TRBJ2-7. The germline gives CDR1 MGHRA, CDR2 YSYEKL. The CDR3 sequence is 13 residues long. CDR3 residues: CASCQNVAYEQYF. The DNA of the CDR3 is TGCGCCAGCTGCCAAAACGTGGCCTACGAGCAGTACTTC.

V is TRBV14 and J is TRBJ2-4, with a possible D match to TRBD1 (5 bases). Trimming took off 5 bases at V and 4 bases at J, with 15 bases between the two ends. The CDR3 is 15 amino acids. From germline, CDR1 is SGHDN and CDR2 FVKESK. CDR3 region: CASSKTGAVKNIQYF. For the CDR3, the DNA is TGTGCCAGCAGCAAAACAGGCGCTGTGAAAAACATTCAGTACTTC.

There are many counts of this clonotype. The gene calls are TRBV10-3 and TRBJ2-7; 9 bases align to TRBD2. The V gene's germline CDR1 is ENHRY and CDR2 SYGVKD. J was trimmed by 5 bases and V by 5 bases; bases with no gene match: 4. The CDR3 spans 13 residues. CDR3 nucleotide sequence: TGTGCCATCAGTAGGGCGGGAGGGGACGAGCAGTACTTC. Protein product: CAISRAGGDEQYF.

V usage is TRBV6-1 and J usage is TRBJ2-3, with 8 nucleotides matching TRBD2. V gave up 6 bases and J gave up 4 bases; unmatched junction bases: 9. Germline V gene sequence: CDR1 MNHNS, CDR2 SASEGT. This CDR3 region has 15 residues. The CDR3 region is CASSYTGGDADTQYF. The CDR3 region has the DNA TGTGCCAGCAGCTATACGGGAGGGGACGCAGATACGCAGTATTTT.

This clonotype has ten or more counts. V and J are TRBV5-1 and TRBJ2-1; a weak D match, TRBD2 (5 bases). Deletions cut 5 bases from V and 6 bases from J, with 12 bases between. CDR3 length: 13 residues. Looked up from germline, CDR1 is SGHRS and CDR2 is YFSETQ. The CDR3, as DNA: TGCGCCAGCAGACTGACTAACGTCAATGAGCAGTTCTTC. Protein product: CASRLTNVNEQFF.